This is a list of T cell receptor beta chains from one sample in a study of blood T cell repertoires in COVID-19. Generated by immunoSEQ multiplex PCR, the TCRdb table keeps only in-frame clones and is missing some. The sample has 390,000 or so clones; 90% are singletons. The sample was peripheral blood. All receptors come from a man younger than 35 with active or convalescent COVID-19. Both conserved end residues are part of each CDR3. The order of the fields is clone size, V gene, D gene, J gene, CDR3 DNA, CDR3 protein. The D gene is left open where the match is weak. Expanded clones get a size class; other rows say once, few or many, or leave the size out.

.	TRBV3-1/TRBV3-2	.	TRBJ1-5	TGTGCCAGCAGCCAGGGCGATACAGGCCTCAATCAGCCCCAGCATTTT	CASSQGDTGLNQPQHF
.	TRBV28	.	TRBJ2-3	TGTGCCAGCAGTTTGGGCGTCGGCACAGATACGCAGTATTTT	CASSLGVGTDTQYF
.	TRBV27	TRBD1	TRBJ2-7	TGTGCCAGCAGCCCGGACAGGGTCTCCTACGAGCAGTACTTC	CASSPDRVSYEQYF
.	TRBV18	.	TRBJ1-1	TGTGCCAGCTCAGGTAGGCGAGGGAGGGAGACGGGCACTGAAGCTTTCTTT	CASSGRRGRETGTEAFF
.	TRBV7-3	TRBD1	TRBJ1-5	TGTGCCAGCAGCCTAACAGGGGGCAGTCAGCCCCAGCATTTT	CASSLTGGSQPQHF
.	TRBV29-1	TRBD2	TRBJ2-3	TGCAGCGCCACGGGGGGAGATACGCAGTATTTT	CSATGGDTQYF
.	TRBV19	TRBD1	TRBJ1-5	TGTGCCAGTAGTCCAGACAGGGCTGTTCAGCCCCAGCATTTT	CASSPDRAVQPQHF
.	TRBV20-1	.	TRBJ1-4	TGCAGTGCTAGTCCTCCTACGAGAGCTTTT	CSASPPTRAF
.	TRBV3-1/TRBV3-2	.	TRBJ1-1	TGTGCCAGCAGCCCAACCGCCGACAGGACCCCTGAAGCTTTCTTT	CASSPTADRTPEAFF
.	TRBV18	TRBD2	TRBJ2-5	TGTGCCAGCAAACCTGGGCGGGGGGCCGGAGAGACCCAGTACTTC	CASKPGRGAGETQYF
.	TRBV3-1/TRBV3-2	.	TRBJ1-5	TGTGCCAGCAGCCAGAGGGGGGGAGGACAGCCCCAGCATTTT	CASSQRGGGQPQHF
few	TRBV7-8	TRBD1	TRBJ1-5	TGTGCCAGCAGCTTATCTTCGGGACAGAGAAATCAGCCCCAGCATTTT	CASSLSSGQRNQPQHF
few	TRBV5-6	.	TRBJ2-1	TGTGCCAGCAGCTTCTACCTGAATTACAATGAGCAGTTCTTC	CASSFYLNYNEQFF
.	TRBV27	TRBD2	TRBJ2-7	TGTGCCAGCAGGCGGACTAGCGGGAGCCCGATACGGATCTACGAGCAGTACTTC	CASRRTSGSPIRIYEQYF
.	TRBV27	.	TRBJ2-7	TGTGCCAGCAGTCCCAAGGCAGGACTATACGAGCAGTACTTC	CASSPKAGLYEQYF
.	TRBV28	TRBD1	TRBJ1-5	TGTGCCAGCAGTTTAGGAACAGGGGGTAGGAGCAATCAGCCCCAGCATTTT	CASSLGTGGRSNQPQHF
once	TRBV5-5	TRBD2	TRBJ2-3	TGTGCCAGCAGCTTGGCCAAGTTGCGGGAGGGCCTCGCAGATACGCAGTATTTT	CASSLAKLREGLADTQYF
few	TRBV7-9	TRBD1	TRBJ1-4	TGTGCCAGCAGCTGGCTGCCGGGACAGGGTGTTCAGTCGGAAAAACTGTTTTTT	CASSWLPGQGVQSEKLFF
.	TRBV28	.	TRBJ1-5	TGTGCCAGCAGTGTGGACAGTGGTAACAATCAGCCCCAGCATTTT	CASSVDSGNNQPQHF
few	TRBV7-9	.	TRBJ2-7	TGTGCCAGCAGCCTCAATTGGCAGACAGCCTACGAGCAGTACTTC	CASSLNWQTAYEQYF
.	TRBV28	.	TRBJ2-1	TGTGCCAGCATGGGGCAGGGTCATGAGCAGTTCTTC	CASMGQGHEQFF
.	TRBV5-4	.	TRBJ2-5	TGTGCCAGCAGCTTGGGGTCTAGCGAGCAAGAGACCCAGTACTTC	CASSLGSSEQETQYF
.	TRBV7-3	TRBD2	TRBJ2-5	TGTGCCAGCAGTGAAACGCCAGCGGGAGCAGAGACCCAGTACTTC	CASSETPAGAETQYF
.	TRBV4-3	.	TRBJ1-5	TGCGCCAGCAGCCAAGATCTCAGCAATCAGCCCCAGCATTTT	CASSQDLSNQPQHF
.	TRBV15	.	TRBJ1-2	TGTGCCACCAGCAGAGATTTAGAAGTGGCTAGGGGCTACACCTTC	CATSRDLEVARGYTF
.	TRBV5-4	TRBD2	TRBJ2-2	TGTGCCAGCAGCTTGTTGCGGGAGGGGGACGGGGAGCTGTTTTTT	CASSLLREGDGELFF
.	TRBV7-2	TRBD2	TRBJ2-4	TGTGCCAGCACCCAGGGCGCTAGCGGGAGTCTAGCCAAAAACATTCAGTACTTC	CASTQGASGSLAKNIQYF
.	TRBV5-5	TRBD2	TRBJ2-1	TGTGCCAGCGATGGACTAGCGGGAGGGAAGTCGCCCTATGAGCAGTTCTTC	CASDGLAGGKSPYEQFF
.	TRBV7-7	.	TRBJ2-7	TGTGCTAGCAGCCTTTCCGGAAAGGGAGTCTGGTACGAGCAATACTTC	CASSLSGKGVWYEQYF
few	TRBV2	.	TRBJ1-5	TGTGCCAGCAGTGAAGGCAGGGATATGCCGAAGCCCCAGCATTTT	CASSEGRDMPKPQHF
.	TRBV6-5	.	TRBJ1-2	TGTGCCAGCACCCAACGGGGGGGGATCTATGGCTACACCTTC	CASTQRGGIYGYTF
.	TRBV28	TRBD1	TRBJ2-2	TGTGCCAGCGGCTTACAGGGGGCGAGTCGGTCGAACACCGGGGAGCTGTTTTTT	CASGLQGASRSNTGELFF
.	TRBV7-6	.	TRBJ1-1	TGTGCCAGCAGCTTACAGGGGACAAAAGGGGATGAAGCTTTCTTT	CASSLQGTKGDEAFF
.	TRBV6-5	TRBD2	TRBJ2-1	TGTGCCAGCAACCTCGGGACTAGCGGAGGGAATGAGCAGTTCTTC	CASNLGTSGGNEQFF
.	TRBV21-1	.	TRBJ1-6	TGTGCCAGCAGCAATAACGACAGCCATAATTCACCCCTCCACTTT	CASSNNDSHNSPLHF
.	TRBV6-5	TRBD1	TRBJ2-1	TGTGCCAGCAGTTATCTGCAGGGGGCTAGAAACAATGAGCAGTTCTTC	CASSYLQGARNNEQFF
.	TRBV7-6	.	TRBJ2-7	TGTGCCAGCAGCTTAGCGGGTTGGGGAGGCGACGAGCAGTACTTC	CASSLAGWGGDEQYF
.	TRBV5-6	.	TRBJ2-3	TGTGCCAGCAGCGAGACTATTCAAGATACGCAGTATTTT	CASSETIQDTQYF
few	TRBV3-1/TRBV3-2	.	TRBJ1-4	TGTGCCAGCAGCCTCCTTGGGCGAGAAAAACTGTTTTTT	CASSLLGREKLFF
.	TRBV6-5	TRBD1	TRBJ2-1	TGTGCCAGCAGTTACGACAGGGGGCCGTACAATGAGCAGTTCTTC	CASSYDRGPYNEQFF
.	TRBV4-1	.	TRBJ1-4	TGCGCCAGCAGCCTAGCGGTTGTTAATGAAAAACTGTTTTTT	CASSLAVVNEKLFF
.	TRBV2	.	TRBJ2-1	TGTGCCAGCCTTAGCGGAAGCTCCTACAATGAGCAGTTCTTC	CASLSGSSYNEQFF
once	TRBV29-1	.	TRBJ2-7	TGCAGCGTCACTTGGGGGTTCAGGGGTTACGAGCAGTACTTC	CSVTWGFRGYEQYF
.	TRBV7-3	TRBD2	TRBJ2-1	TGTGCCAGCAGCTTAGTCCCCTGGGTCAGCGGGGGGTCGGATGAGCAGTTCTTC	CASSLVPWVSGGSDEQFF
.	TRBV7-8	TRBD1	TRBJ2-1	TGTGCCAGCAGCTTAGAAGGGACAGCGTCCTACAATGAGCAGTTCTTC	CASSLEGTASYNEQFF
.	TRBV4-2	.	TRBJ2-1	TGTGCCAGCAGCCAAGATATTTTACAGTACAATGAGCAGTTCTTC	CASSQDILQYNEQFF
.	TRBV7-9	TRBD1	TRBJ2-2	TGTGCCAGCAGCTTAGGGACAGGGCGGGAGCTGTTTTTT	CASSLGTGRELFF
.	TRBV5-5	.	TRBJ1-1	TGTGCCAGCAGCTGGGCCACTGAAGCTTTCTTT	CASSWATEAFF
.	TRBV24-1	.	TRBJ2-2	TGTGCCACCATGGGCGACCCACCGAACACCGGGGAGCTGTTTTTT	CATMGDPPNTGELFF
.	TRBV14	.	TRBJ1-3	TGTGCCAGCAGCCGCCCGGGAAACTCTGGAAACACCATATATTTT	CASSRPGNSGNTIYF
.	TRBV4-3	.	TRBJ1-4	TGCGCCAGCAGCCAAGACTCAGGGAATAATGAAAAACTGTTTTTT	CASSQDSGNNEKLFF
.	TRBV14	.	TRBJ2-2	TGTGCCAGCAGCCAAGAGGGCCGGGGTAACACCGGGGAGCTGTTTTTT	CASSQEGRGNTGELFF
.	TRBV3-1/TRBV3-2	TRBD1	TRBJ2-4	TGTGCCAGCAGCCACTCAGGGGGCCTTGGTGCCAAAAACATTCAGTACTTC	CASSHSGGLGAKNIQYF
.	TRBV28	TRBD2	TRBJ2-7	TGTGCCAGCAGTCCGCGGACTAGCGGGAGTCACCACGAGCAGTACTTC	CASSPRTSGSHHEQYF
.	TRBV7-9	.	TRBJ2-1	TGTGCCAGCAGCTTGAGTCGCCCGGCAGACCACCGAAGGGGTGAGCAGTTCTTC	CASSLSRPADHRRGEQFF